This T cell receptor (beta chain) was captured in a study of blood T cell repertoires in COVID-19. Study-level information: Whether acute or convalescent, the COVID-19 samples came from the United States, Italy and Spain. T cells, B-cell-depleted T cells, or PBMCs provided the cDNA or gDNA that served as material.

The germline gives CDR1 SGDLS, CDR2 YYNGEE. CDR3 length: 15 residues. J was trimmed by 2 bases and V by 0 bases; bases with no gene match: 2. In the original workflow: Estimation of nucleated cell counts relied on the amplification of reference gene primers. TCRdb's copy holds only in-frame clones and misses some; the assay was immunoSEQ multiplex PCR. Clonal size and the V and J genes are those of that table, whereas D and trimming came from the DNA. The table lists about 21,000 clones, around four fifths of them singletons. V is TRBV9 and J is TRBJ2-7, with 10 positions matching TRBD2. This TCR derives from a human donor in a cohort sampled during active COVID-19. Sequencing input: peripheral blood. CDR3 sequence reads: CASSVGTSGAYEQYF. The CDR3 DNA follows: TGTGCCAGCAGCGTAGGAACTAGCGGGGCCTACGAGCAGTACTTC.